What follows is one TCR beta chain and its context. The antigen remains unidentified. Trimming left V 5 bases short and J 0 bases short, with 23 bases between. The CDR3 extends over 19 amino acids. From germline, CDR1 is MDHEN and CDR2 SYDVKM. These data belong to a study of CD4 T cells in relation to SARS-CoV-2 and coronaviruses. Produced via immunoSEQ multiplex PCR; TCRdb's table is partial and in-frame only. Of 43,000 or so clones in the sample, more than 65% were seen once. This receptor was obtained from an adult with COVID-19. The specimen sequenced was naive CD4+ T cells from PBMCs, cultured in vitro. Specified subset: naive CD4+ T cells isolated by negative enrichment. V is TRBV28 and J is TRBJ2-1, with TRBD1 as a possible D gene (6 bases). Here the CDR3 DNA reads TGTGCCAGCAGTGAACAGGGATTTCGAACGGGAAGCTCCTACAATGAGCAGTTCTTC. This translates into CASSEQGFRTGSSYNEQFF.